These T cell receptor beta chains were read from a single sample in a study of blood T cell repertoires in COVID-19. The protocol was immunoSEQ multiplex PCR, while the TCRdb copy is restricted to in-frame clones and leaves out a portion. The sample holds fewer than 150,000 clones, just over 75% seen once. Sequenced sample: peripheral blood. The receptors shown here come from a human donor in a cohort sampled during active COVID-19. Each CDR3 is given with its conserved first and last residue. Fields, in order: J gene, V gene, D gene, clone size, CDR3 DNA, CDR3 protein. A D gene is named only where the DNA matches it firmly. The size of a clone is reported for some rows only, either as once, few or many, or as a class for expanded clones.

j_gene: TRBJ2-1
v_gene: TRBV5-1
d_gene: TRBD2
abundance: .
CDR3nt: TGCGCCAGCAGCTTTACCTCTAGCGGGGGGGCCCGCAATGAGCAGTTCTTC
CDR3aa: CASSFTSSGGARNEQFF

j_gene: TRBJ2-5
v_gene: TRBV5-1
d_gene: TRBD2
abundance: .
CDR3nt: TGCGCCAGCAGCTTGGGAGCGGGGGGATCAGAGACCCAGTACTTC
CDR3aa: CASSLGAGGSETQYF

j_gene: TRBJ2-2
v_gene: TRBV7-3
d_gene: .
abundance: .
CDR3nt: TGTGCCAGCAGCGAACATATTAACTCGGCGGACGGGGAGCTGTTTTTT
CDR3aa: CASSEHINSADGELFF

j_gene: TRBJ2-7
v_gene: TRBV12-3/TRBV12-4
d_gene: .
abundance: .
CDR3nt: TGTGCCAGCAGTTTAGGGGCGGGAAACGAGCAGTACTTC
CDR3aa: CASSLGAGNEQYF

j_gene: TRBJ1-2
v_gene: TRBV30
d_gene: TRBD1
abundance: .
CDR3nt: TGTGCCTGGAGTGTCGTTTTAGGGGGCGGCGGCTACACCTTC
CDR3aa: CAWSVVLGGGGYTF

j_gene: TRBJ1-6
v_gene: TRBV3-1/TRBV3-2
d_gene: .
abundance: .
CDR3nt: TGTGCCAGCAGCCAAGTTTCCCACTATAATTCACCCCTCCACTTT
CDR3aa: CASSQVSHYNSPLHF

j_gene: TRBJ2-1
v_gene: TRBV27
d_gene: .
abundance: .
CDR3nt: TGTGCCAGCAGCCAAAAGGCCCTAGCTAATGAGCAGTTCTTC
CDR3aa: CASSQKALANEQFF

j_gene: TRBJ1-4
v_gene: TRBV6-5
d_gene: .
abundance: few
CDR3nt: TGTGCCAGCGGGCAGACGAAAAGACTGTTTTTT
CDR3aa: CASGQTKRLFF

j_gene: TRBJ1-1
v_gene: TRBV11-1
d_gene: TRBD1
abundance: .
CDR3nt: TGTGCCAGCAGCCTGGGACAGGGAGTCTGGGACACTGAAGCTTTCTTT
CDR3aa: CASSLGQGVWDTEAFF

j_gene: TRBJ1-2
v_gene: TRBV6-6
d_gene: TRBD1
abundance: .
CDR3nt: TGTGCCAGCAGTCCCGGGACAGGGGGAAAGGGACATAACTATGGCTACACCTTC
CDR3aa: CASSPGTGGKGHNYGYTF

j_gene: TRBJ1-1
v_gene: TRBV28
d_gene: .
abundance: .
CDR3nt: TGTGCCAGCAGAACATTGAACACTGAAGCTTTCTTT
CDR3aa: CASRTLNTEAFF

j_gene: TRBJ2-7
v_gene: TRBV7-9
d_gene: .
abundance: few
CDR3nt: TGTGCCAGCAGCTTAGGATCCGACACATACGAGCAGTACTTC
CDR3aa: CASSLGSDTYEQYF

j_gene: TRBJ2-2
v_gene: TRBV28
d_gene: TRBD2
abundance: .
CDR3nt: TGTGCCAGCAGACCCGCGGGGGGCTACACCGGGGAGCTGTTTTTT
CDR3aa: CASRPAGGYTGELFF

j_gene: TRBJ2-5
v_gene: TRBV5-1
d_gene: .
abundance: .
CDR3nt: TGCGCCAGCAGCTTTGGACAGAGTGGGGAGACCCAGTACTTC
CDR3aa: CASSFGQSGETQYF

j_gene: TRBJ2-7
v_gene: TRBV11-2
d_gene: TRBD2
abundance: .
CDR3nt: TGTGCCAGCAGCCAGACTAGCGGGGGATCCTACGAGCAGTACTTC
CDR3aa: CASSQTSGGSYEQYF

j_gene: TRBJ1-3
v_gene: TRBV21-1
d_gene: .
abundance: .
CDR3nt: TGTGCCAGCAGCAAACAGGACAGGAGCTCTGGAAACACCATATATTTT
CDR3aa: CASSKQDRSSGNTIYF

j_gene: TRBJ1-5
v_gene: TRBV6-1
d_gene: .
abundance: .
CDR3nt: TGTGCCAGCAGTGATCTCTCTAGCAATCAGCCCCAGCATTTT
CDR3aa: CASSDLSSNQPQHF

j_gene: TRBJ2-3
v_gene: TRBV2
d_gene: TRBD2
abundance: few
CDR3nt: TGTGCCAGCAAGGCCGGGGGGGGGCCGCGCGATACGCAGTATTTT
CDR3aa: CASKAGGGPRDTQYF

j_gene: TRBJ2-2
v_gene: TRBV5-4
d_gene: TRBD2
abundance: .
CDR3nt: TGTGCCAGCAGCTTGGGACTAGCGGGGATGAACACCGGGGAGCTGTTTTTT
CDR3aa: CASSLGLAGMNTGELFF

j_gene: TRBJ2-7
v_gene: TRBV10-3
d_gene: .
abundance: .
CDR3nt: TGTGCCATCAGTGAGTCGAGCGAGGGATTATCCTACGAGCAGTACTTC
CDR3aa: CAISESSEGLSYEQYF

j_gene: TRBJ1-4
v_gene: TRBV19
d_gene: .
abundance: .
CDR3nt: TGTGCCAGTACCACTTTCGGGGCAACTAATGAAAAACTGTTTTTT
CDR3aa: CASTTFGATNEKLFF

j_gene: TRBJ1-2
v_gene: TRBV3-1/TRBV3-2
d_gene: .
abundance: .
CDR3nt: TGTGCCAGCAGCCAGGAGACGGCGAACTATGGCTACACCTTC
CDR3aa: CASSQETANYGYTF

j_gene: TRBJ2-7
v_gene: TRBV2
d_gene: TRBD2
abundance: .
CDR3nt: TGTGCCAGCAGTGAAGGTCCTAGCGGGGGGGTTTTCTCCTACGAGCAGTACTTC
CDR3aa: CASSEGPSGGVFSYEQYF

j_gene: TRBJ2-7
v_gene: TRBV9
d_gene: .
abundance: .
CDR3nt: TGTGCCAGCAGCCCCCGGACAGCTTCCTACGAGCAGTACTTC
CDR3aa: CASSPRTASYEQYF

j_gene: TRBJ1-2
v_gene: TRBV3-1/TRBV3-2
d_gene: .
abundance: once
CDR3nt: TGTGCCAGCAGCCCCAGGAGGACGGATGGCTACACCTTC
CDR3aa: CASSPRRTDGYTF

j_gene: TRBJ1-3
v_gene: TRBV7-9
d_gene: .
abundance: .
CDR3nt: TGTGCCAGCAGCTTTTACAAGGAGCCCACCATATATTTT
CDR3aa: CASSFYKEPTIYF

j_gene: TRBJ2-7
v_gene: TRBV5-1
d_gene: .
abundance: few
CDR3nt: TGCGCCAGCAGCTTGGGTAACTACGAGCAGTACTTC
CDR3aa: CASSLGNYEQYF

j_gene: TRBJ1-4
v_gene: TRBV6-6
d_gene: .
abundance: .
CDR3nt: TGTGCCAGCCGGGGGTGGACTAATGAAAAACTGTTTTTT
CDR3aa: CASRGWTNEKLFF

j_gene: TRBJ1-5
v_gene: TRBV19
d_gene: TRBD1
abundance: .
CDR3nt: TGTGCCAGCCACCAGGGGGCAGATCAGCCCCAGCATTTT
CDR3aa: CASHQGADQPQHF

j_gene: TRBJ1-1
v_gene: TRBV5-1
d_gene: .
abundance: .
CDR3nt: TGCGCCAGCAGCGTGACACTGAACACTGAAGCTTTCTTT
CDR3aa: CASSVTLNTEAFF

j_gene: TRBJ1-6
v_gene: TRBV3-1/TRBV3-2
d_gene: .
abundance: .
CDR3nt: TGTGCCAGCAGCCAAGGGGGCCGCTTCAAGTTCAATTCACCCCTCCACTTT
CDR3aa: CASSQGGRFKFNSPLHF

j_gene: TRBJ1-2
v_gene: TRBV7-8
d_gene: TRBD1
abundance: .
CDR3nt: TGTGCCAGCAGCTTATCAGGGGGCGCTTATCCCGGGAATGGCTACACCTTC
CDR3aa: CASSLSGGAYPGNGYTF

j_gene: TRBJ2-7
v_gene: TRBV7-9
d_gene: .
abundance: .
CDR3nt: TGTGCCAGCAGCTTGGTCACAACCTACGAGCAGTACTTC
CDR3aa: CASSLVTTYEQYF

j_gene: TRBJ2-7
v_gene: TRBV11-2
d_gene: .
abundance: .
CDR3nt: TGTGCCAGCAGCTTAGTTTCGGGCTACGAGCAGTACTTC
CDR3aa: CASSLVSGYEQYF

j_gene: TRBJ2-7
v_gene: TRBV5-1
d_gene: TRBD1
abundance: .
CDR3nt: TGCGCCAGCAGCTTGACACAGGGGAACTACGAGCAGTACTTC
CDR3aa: CASSLTQGNYEQYF

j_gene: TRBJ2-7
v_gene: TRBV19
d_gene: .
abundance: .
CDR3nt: TGTGCCAGTAGTACCTGGGGCAGGGGAAACGAGCAGTACTTC
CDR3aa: CASSTWGRGNEQYF

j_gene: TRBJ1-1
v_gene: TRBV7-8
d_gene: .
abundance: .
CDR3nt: TGTGCCAGCAGCCCCCGGGCAGCGACAATTAGGGGGAACACTGAAGCTTTCTTT
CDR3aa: CASSPRAATIRGNTEAFF

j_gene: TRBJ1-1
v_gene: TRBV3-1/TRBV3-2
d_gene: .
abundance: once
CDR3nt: TGTGCCAGCAGAGAAGGTGGGGTTGGGAGCACTGAAGCTTTCTTT
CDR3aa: CASREGGVGSTEAFF

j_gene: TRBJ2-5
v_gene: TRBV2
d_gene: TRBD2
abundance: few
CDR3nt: TGTGCCAGCAGTGGGGGTCGACTAGCGGGAGGAGAGACCCAGTACTTC
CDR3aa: CASSGGRLAGGETQYF

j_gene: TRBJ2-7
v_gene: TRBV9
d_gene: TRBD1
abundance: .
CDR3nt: TGTGCCAGCAGCGGTACACAGGGGGCCGAGCAGTACTTC
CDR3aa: CASSGTQGAEQYF

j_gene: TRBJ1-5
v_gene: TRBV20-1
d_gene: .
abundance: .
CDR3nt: TGCAGTGCTAGTGGGGGGGGCCCCAATCAGCCCCAGCATTTT
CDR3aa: CSASGGGPNQPQHF

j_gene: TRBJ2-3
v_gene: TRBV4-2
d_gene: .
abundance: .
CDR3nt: TGTGCCAGCAGCCAAGGAGAGGGGGGGGGTACAGATACGCAGTATTTT
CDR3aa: CASSQGEGGGTDTQYF

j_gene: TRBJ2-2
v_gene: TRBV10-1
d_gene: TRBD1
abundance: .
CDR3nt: TGCGCCAGCAGTGGGGTCTTGGACAGGGACACCGGGGAGCTGTTTTTT
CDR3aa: CASSGVLDRDTGELFF

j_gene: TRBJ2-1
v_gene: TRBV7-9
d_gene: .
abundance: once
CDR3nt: TGTGCCAGCAGCTTAGTTCTCGATGAGCAGTTCTTC
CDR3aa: CASSLVLDEQFF

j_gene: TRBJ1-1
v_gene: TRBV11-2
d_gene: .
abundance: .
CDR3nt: TGTGCCAGCAGCCCCAGGTGGACAGTTATGAACACTGAAGCTTTCTTT
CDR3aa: CASSPRWTVMNTEAFF

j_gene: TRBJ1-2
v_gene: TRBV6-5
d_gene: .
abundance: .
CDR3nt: TGTGCCAGCAGTTACTCGACAGTGGATGGCTACACCTTC
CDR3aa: CASSYSTVDGYTF

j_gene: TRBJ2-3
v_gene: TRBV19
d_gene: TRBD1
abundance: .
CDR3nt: TGTGCCAGTAGTACGGCCCGACAGGGCTGGACAGATACGCAGTATTTT
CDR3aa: CASSTARQGWTDTQYF

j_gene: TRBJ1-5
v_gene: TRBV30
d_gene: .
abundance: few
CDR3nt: TGTGCCTGGAGTGTACGGGGTAATCAGCCCCAGCATTTT
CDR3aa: CAWSVRGNQPQHF